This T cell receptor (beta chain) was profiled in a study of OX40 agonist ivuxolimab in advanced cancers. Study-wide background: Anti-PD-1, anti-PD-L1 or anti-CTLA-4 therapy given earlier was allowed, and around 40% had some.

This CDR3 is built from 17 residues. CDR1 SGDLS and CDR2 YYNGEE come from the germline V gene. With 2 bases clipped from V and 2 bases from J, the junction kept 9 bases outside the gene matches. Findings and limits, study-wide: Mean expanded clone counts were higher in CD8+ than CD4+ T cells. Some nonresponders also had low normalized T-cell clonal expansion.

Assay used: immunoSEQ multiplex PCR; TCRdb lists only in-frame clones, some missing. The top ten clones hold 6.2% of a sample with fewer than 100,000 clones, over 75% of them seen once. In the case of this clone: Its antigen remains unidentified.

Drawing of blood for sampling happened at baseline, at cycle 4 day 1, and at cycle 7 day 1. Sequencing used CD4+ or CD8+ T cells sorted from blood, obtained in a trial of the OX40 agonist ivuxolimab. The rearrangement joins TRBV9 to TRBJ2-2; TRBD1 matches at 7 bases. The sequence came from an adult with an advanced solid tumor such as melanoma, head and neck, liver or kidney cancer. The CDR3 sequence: CASSVGPDRVNTGELFF. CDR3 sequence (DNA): TGTGCCAGCAGCGTTGGTCCCGACAGGGTAAACACCGGGGAGCTGTTTTTT.